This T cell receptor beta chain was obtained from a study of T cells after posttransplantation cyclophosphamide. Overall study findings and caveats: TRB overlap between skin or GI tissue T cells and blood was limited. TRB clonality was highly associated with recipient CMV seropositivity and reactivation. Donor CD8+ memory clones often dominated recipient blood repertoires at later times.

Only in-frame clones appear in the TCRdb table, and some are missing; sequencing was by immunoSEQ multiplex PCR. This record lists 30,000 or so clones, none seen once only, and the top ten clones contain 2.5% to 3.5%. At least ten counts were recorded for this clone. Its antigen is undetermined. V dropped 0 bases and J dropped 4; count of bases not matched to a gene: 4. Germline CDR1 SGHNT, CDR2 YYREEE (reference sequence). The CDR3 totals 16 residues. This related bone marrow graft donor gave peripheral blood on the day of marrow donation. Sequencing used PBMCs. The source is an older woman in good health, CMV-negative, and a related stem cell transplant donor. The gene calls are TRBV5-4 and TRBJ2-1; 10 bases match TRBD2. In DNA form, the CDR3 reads TGTGCCAGCAGCTTGGGTTCACTAGCGGGGTACAATGAGCAGTTCTTC. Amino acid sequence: CASSLGSLAGYNEQFF. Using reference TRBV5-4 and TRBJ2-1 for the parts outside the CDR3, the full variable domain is ETGVTQSPTHLIKTRGQQVTLRCSSQSGHNTVSWYQQALGQGPQFIFQYYREEENGRGNFPPRFSGLQFPNYSSELNVNALELDDSALYLCASSLGSLAGYNEQFFGPGTRLTVL.